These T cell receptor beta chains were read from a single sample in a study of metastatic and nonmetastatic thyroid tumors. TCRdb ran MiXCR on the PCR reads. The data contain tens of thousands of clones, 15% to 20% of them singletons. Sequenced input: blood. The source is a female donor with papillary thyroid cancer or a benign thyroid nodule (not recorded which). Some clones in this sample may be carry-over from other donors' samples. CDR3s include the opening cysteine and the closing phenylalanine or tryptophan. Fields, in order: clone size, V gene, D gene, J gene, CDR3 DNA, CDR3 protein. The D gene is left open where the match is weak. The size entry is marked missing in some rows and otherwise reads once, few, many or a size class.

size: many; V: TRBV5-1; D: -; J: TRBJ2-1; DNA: TGCGCGAGCAGTCCCACTAGCAGAACCTACAATGAGCAGTTCTTC; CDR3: CASSPTSRTYNEQFF
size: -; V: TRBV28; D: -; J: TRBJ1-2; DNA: TGTGCCAGCAGTCCCGTGACAAAGACCTTGAGTGGCTACACCTTC; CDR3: CASSPVTKTLSGYTF
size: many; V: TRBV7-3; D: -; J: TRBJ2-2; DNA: TGTGCCAGCAGCCTGGATAGAGGGGCCGGGGAGCTGTTTTTT; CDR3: CASSLDRGAGELFF
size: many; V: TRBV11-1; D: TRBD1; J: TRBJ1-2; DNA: TGTGCCAGCAGCTCCCCGGGACAGGGGGCAGTTCTGGGTGGCTACACCTTC; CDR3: CASSSPGQGAVLGGYTF
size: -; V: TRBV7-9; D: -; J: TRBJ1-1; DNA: TGTGCCAGCAGCTTACAGGTGAGAACTGAAGCTTTCTTT; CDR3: CASSLQVRTEAFF
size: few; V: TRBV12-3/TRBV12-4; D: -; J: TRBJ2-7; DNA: TGTGCCAGCAGTCCAAAGGGCCCGAGCATTTACGAGCAGTACTTC; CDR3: CASSPKGPSIYEQYF
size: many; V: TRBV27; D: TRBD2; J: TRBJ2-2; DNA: TGTGCCAGCAGTTTATGGAGCGGGGCAGGGACCGGGGAGCTGTTTTTT; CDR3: CASSLWSGAGTGELFF
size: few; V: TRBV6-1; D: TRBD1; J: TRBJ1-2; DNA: TGTGCCAGCATGAAGGACAGGGGGAACTATGGCTACACCTTC; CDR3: CASMKDRGNYGYTF
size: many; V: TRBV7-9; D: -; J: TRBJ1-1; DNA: TGTGCCAGCAGTTCACAGGGAAACACTGAAGCTTTCTTT; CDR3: CASSSQGNTEAFF
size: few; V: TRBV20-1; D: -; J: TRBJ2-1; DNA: TGCAGTGCTCGGGGTTATTACAATGAGCAGTTCTTC; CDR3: CSARGYYNEQFF
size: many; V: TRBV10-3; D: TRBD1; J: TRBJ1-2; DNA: TGTGCCATCAGTGAGTCTTTAATGACAGGGGGTCATGGCTACACCTTC; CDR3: CAISESLMTGGHGYTF
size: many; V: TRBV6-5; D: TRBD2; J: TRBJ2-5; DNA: TGTGCCAGCAGTTACACGCGACTAGCGGGGCTCCAAGAGACCCAGTACTTC; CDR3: CASSYTRLAGLQETQYF
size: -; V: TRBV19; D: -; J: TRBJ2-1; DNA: TGTGCCAGTAGTGCGGCCGCCTGCGTCTCCCCTGAGCAGTTCTTC; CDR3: CASSAAACVSPEQFF
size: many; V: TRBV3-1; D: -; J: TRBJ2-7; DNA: TGTGCCAGCAGCCAAGAGGGAAGAGGATGGGACGAGCAGTACTTC; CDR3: CASSQEGRGWDEQYF
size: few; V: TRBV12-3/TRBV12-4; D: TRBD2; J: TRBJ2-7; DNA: TGTGCCAGCAGTTTATGGACTAGCGGGATTTACGAGCAGTACTTC; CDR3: CASSLWTSGIYEQYF
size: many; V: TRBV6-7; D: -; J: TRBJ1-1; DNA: TGTGCCAGCAGTTGCACAGGGTTTCGAACTGAAGCTTTCTTT; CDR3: CASSCTGFRTEAFF
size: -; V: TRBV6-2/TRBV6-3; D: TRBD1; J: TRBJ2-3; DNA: TGTGCCAGCAGGGAAACAGGGGAAGGGGGCACAGATACGCAGTATTTT; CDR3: CASRETGEGGTDTQYF
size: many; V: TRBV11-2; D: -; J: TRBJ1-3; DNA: TGTGCCAGCAGCCCACGGGACGTCTCTGGAAACACCATATATTTT; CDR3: CASSPRDVSGNTIYF
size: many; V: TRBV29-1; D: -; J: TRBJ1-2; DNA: TGCAGCGTAGAGACCGGCGGCTACACCTTC; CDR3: CSVETGGYTF
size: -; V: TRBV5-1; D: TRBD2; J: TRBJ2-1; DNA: TGCGCCAGCAGCTCAGGGACTAGCGGGACGTGGGATGAGCAGTTCTTC; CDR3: CASSSGTSGTWDEQFF
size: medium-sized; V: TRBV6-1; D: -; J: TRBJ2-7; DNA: TGTGCCAGCAGCGCTCCTGAAAGGGGCACCTACGAGCAGTACTTC; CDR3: CASSAPERGTYEQYF
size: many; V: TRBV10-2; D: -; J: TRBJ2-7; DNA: TGCGCCAGCAGTGAGTCGGTGGGAGCTCGTCGGTACTTC; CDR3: CASSESVGARRYF
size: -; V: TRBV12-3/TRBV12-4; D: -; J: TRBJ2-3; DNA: TGTGCCAGCCGTTCTAATACGCAGTATTTT; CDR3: CASRSNTQYF
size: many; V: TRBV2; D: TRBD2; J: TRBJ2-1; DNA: TGTGCCAGCAGTGAAGGCCTGGGACTAGGTAGGGGCAATGAGCAGTTCTTC; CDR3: CASSEGLGLGRGNEQFF
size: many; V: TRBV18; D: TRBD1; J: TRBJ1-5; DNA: TGTGCCAGCTCCGGGACAGAGGATCAGCCCCAGCATTTT; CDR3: CASSGTEDQPQHF
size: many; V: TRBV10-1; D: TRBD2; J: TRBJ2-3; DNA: TGCGCCAGCAGTGATTCCCGGGACTATGGGATGAGACCAGATACGCAGTATTTT; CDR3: CASSDSRDYGMRPDTQYF
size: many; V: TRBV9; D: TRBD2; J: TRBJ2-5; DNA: TGTGCCAGCAGCCTCGGGACTACCTTGGGGACCCAGTACTTC; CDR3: CASSLGTTLGTQYF
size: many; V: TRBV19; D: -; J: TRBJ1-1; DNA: TGTGCCAGTAGTTCGGGACACATGAACACTGAAGCTTTCTTT; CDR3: CASSSGHMNTEAFF
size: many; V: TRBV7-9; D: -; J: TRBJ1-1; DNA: TGTGCCAGCAGCTTCGATACCTTAAAAGCTTTCTTT; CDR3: CASSFDTLKAFF
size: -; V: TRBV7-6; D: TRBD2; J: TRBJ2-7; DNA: TGTGCCAGCAGCCAACGCGGGAGGGGCTACGAGCAGTACTTC; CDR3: CASSQRGRGYEQYF
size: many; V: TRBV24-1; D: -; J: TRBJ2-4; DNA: TGTGCCACCAGTGATCGAACCGGGACAGCCAAAAACATTCAGTACTTC; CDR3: CATSDRTGTAKNIQYF
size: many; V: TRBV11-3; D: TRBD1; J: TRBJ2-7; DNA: TGTGCCAGCAGCCCCGACAGGGGTAGTAACGAGCAGTACTTC; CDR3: CASSPDRGSNEQYF
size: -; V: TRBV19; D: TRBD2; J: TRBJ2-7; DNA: TGTGCCACCCGGGAGGGCTACGAGCAGTACTTC; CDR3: CATREGYEQYF
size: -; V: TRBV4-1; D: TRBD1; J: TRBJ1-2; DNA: TGCGCCAGCAGCCACCTAATTGCCGGGACAGGGGTTGATGGCCCCTATGGCTACACCTTC; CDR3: CASSHLIAGTGVDGPYGYTF
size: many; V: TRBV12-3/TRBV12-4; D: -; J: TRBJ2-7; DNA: TGTGCCAGCAGTTTAGGGCCGGGTTTCGGATACGAGCAGTACTTC; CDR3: CASSLGPGFGYEQYF
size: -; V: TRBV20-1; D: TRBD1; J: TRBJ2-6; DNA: TGCAGTGCTAGACATATTCTCCAGGGGGCGCTCGGGGCCAACGTCCTGACTTTC; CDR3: CSARHILQGALGANVLTF
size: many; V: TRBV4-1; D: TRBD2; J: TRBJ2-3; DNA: TGCGCCAGCAGCCAACCAACTAGCGGGAGGGCAATAAATACGCAGTATTTT; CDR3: CASSQPTSGRAINTQYF
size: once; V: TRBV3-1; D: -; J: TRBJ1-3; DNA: TGTGCCAGCAGCCAAGATGTAACAGGAGGTGGAAACACCATATATTTT; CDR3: CASSQDVTGGGNTIYF
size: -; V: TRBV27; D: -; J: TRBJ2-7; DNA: TGTGCCAGCAGTTTAACATCCTCCTACGAGCAGTACTTC; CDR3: CASSLTSSYEQYF
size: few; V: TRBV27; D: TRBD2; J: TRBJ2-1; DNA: TGTGCCAGCAGTACACGGACTAGCGGGAGGAATGAGCAGTTCTTC; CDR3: CASSTRTSGRNEQFF
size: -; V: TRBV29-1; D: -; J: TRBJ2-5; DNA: TGCAGAGTTGGCCCGGCAGAGAAACAAGAGACCCAGTACTTC; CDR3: CRVGPAEKQETQYF
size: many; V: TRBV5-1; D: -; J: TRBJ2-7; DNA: TGCGCCAGCAGCTTGAGAGCTGCTACTTTGGAGCAGTACTTC; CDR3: CASSLRAATLEQYF
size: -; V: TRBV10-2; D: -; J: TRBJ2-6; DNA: TGCGCCAGCAGTGTAGGTTCGGGCCCCTCTGGGGCCAACGTCCTGACTTTC; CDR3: CASSVGSGPSGANVLTF
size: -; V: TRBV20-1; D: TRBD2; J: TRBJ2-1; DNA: TGCAGTGCCCGAGCGGGATGGCCCCACAATGAGCAGTTCTTC; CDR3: CSARAGWPHNEQFF
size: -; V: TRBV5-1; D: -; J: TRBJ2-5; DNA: TGCGCCAGCAGCTTGGGAGGTAGGGTCCAAGAGACCCAGTACTTC; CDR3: CASSLGGRVQETQYF
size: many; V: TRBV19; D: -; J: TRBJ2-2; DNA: TGTGCCAGTAGTATAGATTCAGGAGGGACCGGGGAGCTGTTTTTT; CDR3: CASSIDSGGTGELFF
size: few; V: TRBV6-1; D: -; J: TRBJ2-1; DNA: TGTGCCAGCGGGGTTGGACCGGACTACAATGAGCAGTTCTTC; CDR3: CASGVGPDYNEQFF